This section outlines one TCR beta chain sequence together with its context. Per the original data handling: Junction-only immunoSEQ sequences carried no quality scores, so filtering differed. Using immunoSEQ multiplex PCR, the repertoire was profiled, and TCRdb retains in-frame clones only, with some absent. The DNA gave D and trimming, while V, J and clone size come from that table. The data contain about 470,000 clones, about 76% of them seen just once; the ten biggest clones take up roughly 13%. This record comes from a study of shared clonotypes between healthy human individuals. This sequence was found in a woman aged 40 to 50 in good health. Some clones in this sample may be carry-over from other donors' samples. Sequencing was carried out using PBMCs.

CDR3 amino acids: CASARGEAFF. CDR3 nucleotide sequence: TGTGCCTCTGCGCGGGGTGAAGCTTTCTTT. The chain uses TRBV30 and TRBJ1-1, with D uncertain. Germline CDR1 GTSNPN, CDR2 SVGIG (reference sequence). V dropped 7 bases and J dropped 7 bases, with 10 bases sitting between them. This CDR3 is built from 10 residues.